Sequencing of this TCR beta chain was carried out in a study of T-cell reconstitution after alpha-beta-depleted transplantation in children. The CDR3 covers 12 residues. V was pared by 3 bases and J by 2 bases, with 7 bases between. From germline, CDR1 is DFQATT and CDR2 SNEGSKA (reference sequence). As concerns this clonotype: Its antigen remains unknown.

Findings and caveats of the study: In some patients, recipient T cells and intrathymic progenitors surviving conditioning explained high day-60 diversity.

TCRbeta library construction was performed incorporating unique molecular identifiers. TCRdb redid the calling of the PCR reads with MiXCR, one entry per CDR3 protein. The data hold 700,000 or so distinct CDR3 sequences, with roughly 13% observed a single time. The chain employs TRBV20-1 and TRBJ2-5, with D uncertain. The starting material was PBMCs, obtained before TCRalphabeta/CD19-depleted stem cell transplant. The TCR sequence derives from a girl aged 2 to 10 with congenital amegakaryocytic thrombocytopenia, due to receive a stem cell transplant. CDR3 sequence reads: CSARTYQETQYF. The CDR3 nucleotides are TGCAGTGCTAGGACTTATCAAGAGACCCAGTACTTC.